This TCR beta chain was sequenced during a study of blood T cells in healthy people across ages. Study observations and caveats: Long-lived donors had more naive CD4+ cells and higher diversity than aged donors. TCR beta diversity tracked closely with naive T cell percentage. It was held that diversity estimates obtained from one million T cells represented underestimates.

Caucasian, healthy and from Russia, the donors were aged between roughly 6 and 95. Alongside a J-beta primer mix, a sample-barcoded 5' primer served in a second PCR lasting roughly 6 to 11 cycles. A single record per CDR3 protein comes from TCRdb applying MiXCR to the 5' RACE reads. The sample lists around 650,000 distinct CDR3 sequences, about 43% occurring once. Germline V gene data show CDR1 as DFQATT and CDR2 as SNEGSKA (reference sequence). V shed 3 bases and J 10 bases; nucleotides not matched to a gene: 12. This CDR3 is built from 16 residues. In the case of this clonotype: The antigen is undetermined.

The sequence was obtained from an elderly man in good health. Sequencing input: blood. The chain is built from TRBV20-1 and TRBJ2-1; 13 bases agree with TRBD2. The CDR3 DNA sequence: TGCAGTGCTAGGGCCCTCGGACTAGCGGGAGCGTGGGAGCAGTTCTTC. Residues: CSARALGLAGAWEQFF.